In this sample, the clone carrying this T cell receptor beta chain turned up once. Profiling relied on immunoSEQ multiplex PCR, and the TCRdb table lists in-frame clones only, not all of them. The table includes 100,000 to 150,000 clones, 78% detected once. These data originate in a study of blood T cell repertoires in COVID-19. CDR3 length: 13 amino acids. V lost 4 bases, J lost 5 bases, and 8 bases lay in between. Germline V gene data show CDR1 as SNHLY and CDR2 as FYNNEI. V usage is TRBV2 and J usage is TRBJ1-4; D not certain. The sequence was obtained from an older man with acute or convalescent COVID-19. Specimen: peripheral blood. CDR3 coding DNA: TGTGCCAGCAGTGGGGAGAACAATGAAAAACTGTTTTTT. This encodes CASSGENNEKLFF.